These T cell receptor beta chains were read from a single sample in a study of blood T cells in healthy people across ages. MiXCR, run by TCRdb on the 5' RACE reads, gives a single entry per CDR3 protein. Altogether 1.6 million or so distinct CDR3 sequences are present, roughly a third being singletons, with the ten largest covering roughly 10%. Sequences were obtained from blood. These receptors came from a woman aged 30 to 39 in good health. Both conserved end residues are part of each CDR3. A D gene is named only where the DNA matches it firmly. Only part of the rows carry a size: once, few, many, or a class if the clone is expanded.

length: 14
size: few
V: TRBV7-2
J: TRBJ2-5
D: TRBD1
CDR3: CASSSGQGSIRQYF
DNA: TGTGCCAGCAGCTCGGGACAGGGGAGTATCAGGCAGTACTTC

length: 15
size: few
V: TRBV12-3/TRBV12-4
J: TRBJ2-7
D: .
CDR3: CASSLVVGRCYEQYF
DNA: TGTGCCAGCAGTTTAGTGGTGGGACGATGCTACGAGCAGTACTTC

length: 21
size: few
V: TRBV7-3
J: TRBJ2-7
D: .
CDR3: CASRTFRATGTRFPLTYEQYF
DNA: TGTGCCAGCAGGACTTTCAGGGCAACCGGGACTCGCTTCCCTCTGACCTACGAGCAGTACTTC

length: 20
size: few
V: TRBV12-3/TRBV12-4
J: TRBJ2-3
D: TRBD2
CDR3: CASSSSIRTSGGASTDTQYF
DNA: TGTGCCAGCAGTTCGTCGATCAGGACTAGCGGGGGTGCTAGCACAGATACGCAGTATTTT

length: 14
size: .
V: TRBV5-1
J: TRBJ1-1
D: TRBD1
CDR3: CASSLAQGETEAFF
DNA: TGCGCCAGCAGCTTGGCGCAGGGGGAGACTGAAGCTTTCTTT

length: 15
size: many
V: TRBV10-3
J: TRBJ2-6
D: .
CDR3: CASSGRESGANVLTF
DNA: TGTGCCTCGAGTGGCCGGGAATCTGGGGCCAACGTCCTGACTTTC

length: 13
size: .
V: TRBV27
J: TRBJ2-7
D: TRBD1
CDR3: CASRTGQGYEQYF
DNA: TGTGCCAGCAGGACCGGACAGGGTTACGAGCAGTACTTC

length: 15
size: many
V: TRBV4-1
J: TRBJ1-2
D: .
CDR3: CASSPGQNLGYGYTF
DNA: TGCGCCAGCAGCCCAGGACAGAACCTCGGCTATGGCTACACCTTC

length: 18
size: few
V: TRBV6-1
J: TRBJ1-1
D: .
CDR3: CASSAPQKTLKMNTEAFF
DNA: TGTGCCAGCAGTGCCCCACAGAAAACTTTAAAGATGAACACTGAAGCTTTCTTT

length: 13
size: .
V: TRBV29-1
J: TRBJ1-2
D: .
CDR3: CSVKPGTQRGYTF
DNA: TGCAGCGTTAAACCCGGGACCCAACGGGGCTACACCTTC

length: 16
size: .
V: TRBV20-1
J: TRBJ2-1
D: TRBD1
CDR3: CSASPWGTGAYNEQFF
DNA: TGCAGTGCTAGTCCCTGGGGGACAGGAGCCTACAATGAGCAGTTCTTC

length: 18
size: .
V: TRBV4-1
J: TRBJ2-7
D: TRBD1
CDR3: CASSQLHLPGQGSYEQYF
DNA: TGCGCCAGCAGCCAACTGCACCTCCCGGGACAGGGGTCCTACGAGCAGTACTTC